This entry concerns a single TCR beta chain. These data originate in a study of monozygotic twins with inflammatory bowel disease. TCRdb reprocessed the 5' RACE reads, with one entry per CDR3 protein and no DNA. Listed are 400,000 to 500,000 distinct CDR3 sequences; 2% to 3% falls within the top ten. The CDR3 is 16 amino acids. Germline lookup yields CDR1 SGDLS and CDR2 YYNGEE. V and J are TRBV9 and TRBJ2-5; with no DNA, the TCRdb D assignment of TRBD2 cannot be verified. Sample: blood. The receptor comes from a human donor with ulcerative colitis or Crohn's disease, or a healthy co-twin of an affected twin (not recorded which). The CDR3 is CASSVGASGGQETQYF. Full variable domain (outside the CDR3, taken from reference TRBV9 and TRBJ2-5): DSGVTQTPKHLITATGQRVTLRCSPRSGDLSVYWYQQSLDQGLQFLIQYYNGEERAKGNILERFSAQQFPDLHSELNLSSLELGDSALYFCASSVGASGGQETQYFGPGTRLLVL.